The 5 T cell receptor beta chains below come from one sample, sequenced in a study of blood T cell repertoires in COVID-19. Assay used: immunoSEQ multiplex PCR; TCRdb lists only in-frame clones, some missing. The sample lists around 300,000 clones, about 87% occurring once. The sequencing sample was made of PBMCs or T cells enriched from blood (not recorded which). All receptors come from a man aged 25 to 40 who had recovered from COVID-19.

The V call is TRBV14, the J call TRBJ2-1; 9 bases line up with TRBD1. CDR1 is SGHDN, CDR2 FVKESK, per germline. V gave up 4 bases and J gave up 8 bases; unmatched junction bases: 12. CDR3 length: 16 amino acids. The CDR3 DNA follows: TGTGCCAGCAGCCCGGAGAGGGACAGGGATCTCGATGAGCAGTTCTTC. This codes for CASSPERDRDLDEQFF. Using reference TRBV14 and TRBJ2-1 for the parts outside the CDR3, the full variable domain is EAGVTQFPSHSVIEKGQTVTLRCDPISGHDNLYWYRRVMGKEIKFLLHFVKESKQDESGMPNNRFLAERTGGTYSTLKVQPAELEDSGVYFCASSPERDRDLDEQFFGPGTRLTVL.

The rearrangement links TRBV27 to TRBJ2-3, with 13 bases that match TRBD2. The CDR3 contains 14 residues. The trim removed 9 bases at V and 9 bases at J, leaving 9 bases unmatched. The V gene's germline CDR1 is MNHEY and CDR2 SMNVEV (reference sequence). In DNA form, the CDR3 reads TGTGCCAGTCAGGGACTAGCGGGGATAGTGACGCAGTATTTT. Its translation is CASQGLAGIVTQYF.

This chain connects TRBV3-1 (or the pseudogene TRBV3-2) to TRBJ2-7; 7 nucleotides match TRBD2. V lost 1 base and J lost 3; bases outside the gene matches: 6. Germline V gene data show CDR1 as LGHDT and CDR2 as YNNKEL (reference sequence). This CDR3 has 15 residues. CDR3 nucleotide sequence: TGTGCCAGCAGCCAAGCCCCAGCGGGGATCTACGAGCAGTACTTC. Its translation: CASSQAPAGIYEQYF.

The chain links TRBV3-1 (or the pseudogene TRBV3-2) to TRBJ1-6; TRBD1 aligns across 8 bases. Looked up from germline, CDR1 is LGHDT and CDR2 is YNNKEL (reference sequence). The CDR3 length is 15 residues. The junction had 8 bases not matched to a gene; V was cut back by 4 bases and J by 9 bases. CDR3 DNA: TGTGCCAGCAGCCTAGACGGGACAGGAGGTTCACCCCTCCACTTT. Protein product: CASSLDGTGGSPLHF.

The chain is built from TRBV5-1 and TRBJ1-6, with 8 positions matching TRBD1. From germline, CDR1 is SGHRS and CDR2 YFSETQ. This CDR3 contains 15 residues. V lost 0 bases and J lost 10; bases outside the gene matches: 6. As DNA, the CDR3 is TGCGCCAGCAGCTTGGCGACAGGGGCTGGATCACCCCTCCACTTT. Its translation is CASSLATGAGSPLHF. Together with reference TRBV5-1 and TRBJ1-6, the CDR3 gives the full variable domain: KAGVTQTPRYLIKTRGQQVTLSCSPISGHRSVSWYQQTPGQGLQFLFEYFSETQRNKGNFPGRFSGRQFSNSRSEMNVSTLELGDSALYLCASSLATGAGSPLHFGNGTRLTVT.